A selection of T cell receptor beta chains follows, all from one sample in a study of blood T cell repertoires in COVID-19. Produced via immunoSEQ multiplex PCR; TCRdb's table is partial and in-frame only. The sample yields 200,000 to 250,000 clones, about 85% seen once. The sample comprised PBMCs or T cells enriched from blood (not recorded which). The receptors were sampled from a man aged 30-40 years who had recovered from COVID-19. CDR3s leave out the opening cysteine and the closing phenylalanine or tryptophan. The D gene is left open where the match is weak.

j_call: TRBJ1-2; d_call: -; v_call: TRBV18; cdr3_aa: ASSPPGNYGYT
j_call: TRBJ2-7; d_call: TRBD1; v_call: TRBV13; cdr3_aa: ASSGTGPGLTYEQY
j_call: TRBJ1-5; d_call: -; v_call: TRBV30; cdr3_aa: AWSARQYNQPQH
j_call: TRBJ2-2; d_call: -; v_call: TRBV5-6; cdr3_aa: ASRQEGARELF
j_call: TRBJ1-6; d_call: -; v_call: TRBV7-2; cdr3_aa: ASSYRQANNSPLH
j_call: TRBJ1-5; d_call: -; v_call: TRBV27; cdr3_aa: ASSLSHGIHSNQPQH
j_call: TRBJ1-6; d_call: -; v_call: TRBV12-3/TRBV12-4; cdr3_aa: ASLRERGSPLH
j_call: TRBJ1-2; d_call: TRBD1; v_call: TRBV19; cdr3_aa: ASTGTGYGYT
j_call: TRBJ2-5; d_call: -; v_call: TRBV12-3/TRBV12-4; cdr3_aa: ASSRGRETQY
j_call: TRBJ1-5; d_call: -; v_call: TRBV19; cdr3_aa: ASSTPGQGQPQH
j_call: TRBJ2-1; d_call: -; v_call: TRBV5-1; cdr3_aa: ASSIQVAEQF
j_call: TRBJ2-2; d_call: TRBD1; v_call: TRBV7-9; cdr3_aa: ASSIRQGSTGELF
j_call: TRBJ1-2; d_call: -; v_call: TRBV19; cdr3_aa: ASSMYRSEDGYT
j_call: TRBJ1-3; d_call: -; v_call: TRBV4-1; cdr3_aa: ASSQVNTWNTIY
j_call: TRBJ1-2; d_call: -; v_call: TRBV30; cdr3_aa: AWRSSQGYT
j_call: TRBJ2-7; d_call: TRBD1; v_call: TRBV10-2; cdr3_aa: ASTQQGAGEQY
j_call: TRBJ2-1; d_call: TRBD2; v_call: TRBV5-6; cdr3_aa: ASNGGGANNEQF
j_call: TRBJ1-3; d_call: TRBD1; v_call: TRBV5-4; cdr3_aa: ASSSATGFGNTIY
j_call: TRBJ2-7; d_call: TRBD1; v_call: TRBV28; cdr3_aa: ASSLNRGSHYEQY
j_call: TRBJ1-6; d_call: -; v_call: TRBV28; cdr3_aa: ASSGAGTPYNSPLH
j_call: TRBJ1-1; d_call: -; v_call: TRBV12-3/TRBV12-4; cdr3_aa: ASSLELRTEAF
j_call: TRBJ2-1; d_call: TRBD1; v_call: TRBV18; cdr3_aa: ASSPDRGLYEQF
j_call: TRBJ1-5; d_call: -; v_call: TRBV24-1; cdr3_aa: ATSDHSNQPQH
j_call: TRBJ1-4; d_call: TRBD1; v_call: TRBV9; cdr3_aa: ASSTQGANEKLF
j_call: TRBJ1-4; d_call: -; v_call: TRBV28; cdr3_aa: ASHMGSSEKLF
j_call: TRBJ2-3; d_call: -; v_call: TRBV2; cdr3_aa: ASSDGRLLTDTQY
j_call: TRBJ2-7; d_call: -; v_call: TRBV7-2; cdr3_aa: ASSLGASLSYEQY
j_call: TRBJ1-5; d_call: -; v_call: TRBV6-5; cdr3_aa: ASRTGRNQPQH
j_call: TRBJ1-1; d_call: -; v_call: TRBV28; cdr3_aa: ASSWRQTAEAF